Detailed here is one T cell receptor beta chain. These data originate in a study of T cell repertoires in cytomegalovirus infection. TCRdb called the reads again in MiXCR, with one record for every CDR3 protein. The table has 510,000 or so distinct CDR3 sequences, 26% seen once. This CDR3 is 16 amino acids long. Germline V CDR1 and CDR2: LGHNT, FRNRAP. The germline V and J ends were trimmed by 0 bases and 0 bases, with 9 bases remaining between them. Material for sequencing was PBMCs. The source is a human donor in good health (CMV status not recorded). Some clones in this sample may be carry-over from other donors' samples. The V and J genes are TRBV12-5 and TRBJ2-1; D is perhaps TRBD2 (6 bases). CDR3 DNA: TGTGCTAGTGGTTTGGTAGTCGGGAGCTCCTACAATGAGCAGTTCTTC. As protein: CASGLVVGSSYNEQFF.